The 27 T cell receptor beta chains below were found in one sample sequenced in a study of post-analysis software for immune sequencing data. The study, taken as a whole, reports: Compared with controls, patients had more of about 5 TRBV segments, including TRBV5-6, TRBV5-1 and TRBV20-1.

Tagging with unique molecular identifiers was a feature of the TCR beta cDNA libraries. TCRdb reprocessed the PCR reads via MiXCR and lists one record per CDR3 protein. The sample holds about 430,000 distinct CDR3 sequences; 39% are singletons and the top ten take approximately 7.1%. The antigens of these receptors remain unknown. The sample consisted of blood. The receptors derive from a girl aged 2 to 9 with multiple sclerosis.

The V call is TRBV7-2, the J call TRBJ2-4, with 7 bases lining up with TRBD2. The CDR3 runs 15 residues. Germline-derived CDR1 and CDR2 are SGHTA and FQGNSA. Unmatched junction bases numbered 5, after V lost 5 bases and J lost 1 base. The CDR3 protein is CASSQAGGAKNIQYF. The CDR3 nucleotides are TGTGCCAGCAGCCAAGCCGGGGGGGCCAAAAACATTCAGTACTTC.

This clonotype was counted at least ten times. V gene TRBV12-3 or TRBV12-4 combines with J gene TRBJ2-3; D is unclear. V dropped 6 bases and J dropped 1 base, with 8 bases sitting between them. The CDR3 totals 13 residues. CDR3: CASSFGGTDTQYF. In DNA form, the CDR3 reads TGTGCCAGCAGCTTTGGGGGCACAGATACGCAGTATTTT.

This chain uses TRBV15 with TRBJ2-3; D could derive from TRBD1 or TRBD2 (5 bases each). The germline V and J ends were trimmed by 7 bases and 0 bases, with 14 bases remaining between them. Germline CDR1 and CDR2: LNHNV and YYDKDF (reference sequence). The CDR3 covers 15 residues. The CDR3 DNA is TGTGCCACCACCCCTGGGACCGCTAGCACAGATACGCAGTATTTT. Amino acid sequence: CATTPGTASTDTQYF.

This rearrangement joins TRBV29-1 to TRBJ2-5; TRBD1 agrees at 8 bases. The CDR3 loop spans 12 amino acids. V shed 6 bases and J 4 bases; nucleotides not matched to a gene: 4. The germline gives CDR1 SQVTM, CDR2 ANQGSEA. Here the CDR3 DNA reads TGCAGCGTAGGACAGGGCCCAGAGACCCAGTACTTC. This sequence encodes CSVGQGPETQYF.

The rearrangement links TRBV29-1 to TRBJ1-5; D call uncertain. The V gene's germline CDR1 is SQVTM and CDR2 ANQGSEA. V was trimmed by 1 base and J by 4 bases, leaving 11 bases between them. This CDR3 has 14 amino acids. DNA for the CDR3: TGCAGCGTTGAAGTGAAGTCACATAATCAGCCCCAGCATTTT. As protein: CSVEVKSHNQPQHF. Together with reference TRBV29-1 and TRBJ1-5, the CDR3 gives the full variable domain: SAVISQKPSRDICQRGTSLTIQCQVDSQVTMMFWYRQQPGQSLTLIATANQGSEATYESGFVIDKFPISRPNLTFSTLTVSNMSPEDSSIYLCSVEVKSHNQPQHFGDGTRLSIL.

This chain joins TRBV7-2 and TRBJ2-4; D remains unclear. V lost 5 bases to trimming and J lost 13 bases, with 21 bases between them. The CDR3 totals 14 residues. Germline values: CDR1 SGHTA, CDR2 FQGNSA. Here the CDR3 DNA reads TGTGCCAGCAGCCCCCAGTTCCCTCAAGAGCCCCAGTACTTC. Amino acid sequence: CASSPQFPQEPQYF.

V gene TRBV6-6 combines with J gene TRBJ2-7, with TRBD2 matching 9 bases. The V segment lost 9 bases and the J segment 3 bases; nucleotides outside the gene matches: 12. The CDR3 sequence is 15 residues long. The germline V gene has CDR1 MNHNY and CDR2 SVGAGI (reference sequence). This CDR3 is CASSPLAGNIYEQYF. Written as DNA, the CDR3 is TGTGCCAGTTCCCCACTAGCGGGCAACATCTACGAGCAGTACTTC.

On this clonotype: This sequence may be a read error, since a much larger clone differs from it by one base. V usage is TRBV4-3 and J usage is TRBJ2-1; tentatively, D is TRBD1 (5 bases). From germline, CDR1 is LGHNA and CDR2 YSLEER. The CDR3 has 17 residues. CDR3 protein: CACSQDRRQGMQVEQFF. The CDR3 DNA is TGCGCCTGCAGCCAAGATCGTCGGCAGGGTATGCAGGTTGAGCAGTTCTTC.

A few counts support this clonotype. The rearrangement links TRBV28 to TRBJ2-7; 9 bases line up with TRBD1. CDR3 size: 15 residues. V lost 3 bases, J lost 4 bases, and 7 bases stayed unmatched. Germline V gene sequence: CDR1 MDHEN, CDR2 SYDVKM. The CDR3 nucleotides are TGTGCCAGCAGTTTCCCGGGACAGGGTTGGTACGAGCAGTACTTC. This codes for CASSFPGQGWYEQYF.

The chain has TRBV6-1 and TRBJ2-5; D possibly corresponds to TRBD1 (6 bases). The DNA end is a closer match to TRBJ2-7, so the J assignment may be wrong. The germline V gene encodes CDR1 MNHNS and CDR2 SASEGT. The CDR3 totals 15 residues. For the CDR3, the DNA is TGTGCCAGCATTCCCCCCGGGACAAGGTTTCCCGAGCAGTACTTC. The encoded protein is CASIPPGTRFPEQYF.

The chain employs TRBV20-1 and TRBJ2-7; D call uncertain. This CDR3 is built from 10 residues. The V gene's germline CDR1 is DFQATT and CDR2 SNEGSKA (reference sequence). V lost 6 bases and J lost 3, with 6 bases in between. CDR3 DNA: TGCAGTGCAGGGTACTACGAGCAGTACTTC. Its translation: CSAGYYEQYF.

This clonotype showed up just a few times. The chain links TRBV9 to TRBJ2-7, with no clear D. Germline-derived CDR1 and CDR2 are SGDLS and YYNGEE. CDR3 length: 16 amino acids. Trimming cost V 3 bases and J 3 bases, with 19 bases left between them. In DNA, the CDR3 is TGTGCCAGCAGCGCAGTACCCTCGACAACTATCTACGAGCAGTACTTC. As protein: CASSAVPSTTIYEQYF.

The V and J genes are TRBV12-3 or TRBV12-4 and TRBJ2-5, with TRBD1 as a possible D gene (6 bases). The CDR3 sequence is 13 residues long. V lost 7 bases to trimming and J lost 4 bases, with 13 bases between them. The CDR3 spells CASIGWGRETQYF. In DNA form, the CDR3 reads TGTGCCAGCATTGGGTGGGGGCGAGAGACCCAGTACTTC.

A word on this clonotype: One base away lies a much larger clone, so this may be a sequencing read error. The chain combines TRBV3-1 with TRBJ2-1; D is unresolved. The CDR3 contains 12 residues. Germline CDR1 reads LGHDT; CDR2 reads YNNKEL (reference sequence). Trimming cost V 2 bases and J 10 bases, with 9 bases left between them. The CDR3 nucleotides are TGTGCCAGCAGCCAATCCCCCTACGAGCAGTTCTTC. Its translation: CASSQSPYEQFF.

This sequence joins TRBV10-3 and TRBJ1-5; weak D call: TRBD1 (5 bases). The CDR3 totals 13 residues. V was clipped by 3 bases and J by 7 bases, with 10 bases between them. In germline, CDR1 is ENHRY, CDR2 SYGVKD. The DNA for the CDR3 is TGTGCCATCAGTGACTTCGACAGCCAGCCCCAGCATTTT. It is translated as CAISDFDSQPQHF.

The rearrangement uses TRBV7-8 and TRBJ2-2, with 7 bases identical to TRBD1. V gave up 9 bases and J gave up 9 bases; unmatched junction bases: 13. CDR1 is SGHVS and CDR2 is FQNEAQ in the germline V gene. The CDR3 is 14 amino acids. The CDR3 sequence: CASRWDSTIRELFF. The CDR3 region has the DNA TGTGCCAGTAGATGGGACAGTACGATACGGGAGCTGTTTTTT. The full variable domain, its missing parts supplied by reference TRBV7-8 and TRBJ2-2, is GAGVSQSPRYKVAKRGQDVALRCDPISGHVSLFWYQQALGQGPEFLTYFQNEAQLDKSGLPSDRFFAERPEGSVSTLKIQRTQQEDSAVYLCASRWDSTIRELFFGEGSRLTVL.

This clonotype turned up a few times. The CDR3 DNA follows: TGTGCCACCAGCAACCGGGGGACAGGGCAAGAGCAGTACTTC. This codes for CATSNRGTGQEQYF. The chain carries TRBV15 and TRBJ2-5, with TRBD1 matching 9 bases. This CDR3 spans 14 amino acids. Germline trimming cut 4 bases from V and 11 bases from J; bases unmatched to any gene: 11. Germline loops: CDR1 LNHNV, CDR2 YYDKDF (reference sequence).

This clonotype has only a few counts. J is TRBJ2-6 and V is TRBV7-9; D uncertain. The CDR3 sequence is 19 residues long. Germline V gives CDR1 SEHNR, CDR2 FQNEAQ (reference sequence). V was cut by 1 base and J by 0 bases, with 16 bases left in between. CDR3 in amino acids: CASSLESGQRGSGANVLTF. As DNA, the CDR3 is TGTGCCAGCAGCTTAGAGTCAGGCCAACGAGGCTCTGGGGCCAACGTCCTGACTTTC.

The chain is built from TRBV7-9 and TRBJ2-1; 7 bases are a match to TRBD2. The CDR3 extends over 16 amino acids. Germline assignment: CDR1 SEHNR and CDR2 FQNEAQ (reference sequence). With 0 bases clipped from V and 8 bases from J, the junction kept 10 bases outside the gene matches. CDR3 sequence reads: CASSLAYGLGHHEQFF. CDR3 DNA: TGTGCCAGCAGCTTAGCGTATGGACTAGGTCACCATGAGCAGTTCTTC. The full variable domain, with the rest looked up from reference TRBV7-9 and TRBJ2-1, is DTGVSQNPRHKITKRGQNVTFRCDPISEHNRLYWYRQTLGQGPEFLTYFQNEAQLEKSRLLSDRFSAERPKGSFSTLEIQRTEQGDSAMYLCASSLAYGLGHHEQFFGPGTRLTVL.

V gene TRBV5-1 combines with J gene TRBJ1-4; D unresolved. CDR3 length: 15 residues. V shed 4 bases and J shed 0 bases, with 10 bases lying between them. Germline V gives CDR1 SGHRS, CDR2 YFSETQ. The CDR3 loop is CASSNPRATNEKLFF. For the CDR3, the DNA is TGCGCCAGCAGCAACCCAAGAGCAACTAATGAAAAACTGTTTTTT.

V and J are TRBV27 and TRBJ1-1; a possible D gene is TRBD1 (5 bases). From germline, CDR1 is MNHEY and CDR2 SMNVEV (reference sequence). V dropped 10 bases and J dropped 6 bases, with 18 bases sitting between them. This CDR3 is 13 amino acids long. Here the CDR3 DNA reads TGTGCCACCCGGGGGAATGGGCGGCCTGAAGCTTTCTTT. It specifies CATRGNGRPEAFF.

The V call is TRBV29-1, the J call TRBJ2-7; D ambiguous. This CDR3 is built from 12 residues. V lost 3 bases, J lost 7 bases, and 13 bases lay in between. Germline values: CDR1 SQVTM, CDR2 ANQGSEA. The CDR3 nucleotides read TGCAGCGTTGAGTCAGAATTACGAGAGCAGTACTTC. It yields the protein CSVESELREQYF.

There are a few counts of this clonotype. The chain joins TRBV9 to TRBJ2-6, with 8 bases lining up with TRBD1. The CDR3 covers 19 residues. Germline CDR1 SGDLS, CDR2 YYNGEE. V shed 4 bases, J shed 2 bases, and the junction held 14 bases outside the gene matches. CDR3 protein: CASSPKSGGAAAGANVLTF. The DNA of the CDR3 is TGTGCCAGCAGCCCAAAATCAGGGGGCGCCGCTGCTGGGGCCAACGTCCTGACTTTC. Supplemented by reference TRBV9 and TRBJ2-6, the full variable domain reads DSGVTQTPKHLITATGQRVTLRCSPRSGDLSVYWYQQSLDQGLQFLIQYYNGEERAKGNILERFSAQQFPDLHSELNLSSLELGDSALYFCASSPKSGGAAAGANVLTFGAGSRLTVL.

This chain links TRBV14 with TRBJ2-1; 12 bases are a match to TRBD2. The CDR3 length is 16 residues. Germline CDR1 reads SGHDN; CDR2 reads FVKESK. The V gene end was trimmed by 3 bases and the J gene end by 2 bases; junction bases not matched to a gene: 2. This CDR3 is CASSHRTSGTYNEQFF. In nucleotides, the CDR3 is TGTGCCAGCAGCCATAGGACTAGCGGGACCTACAATGAGCAGTTCTTC. Using reference TRBV14 and TRBJ2-1 for the parts outside the CDR3, the full variable domain is EAGVTQFPSHSVIEKGQTVTLRCDPISGHDNLYWYRRVMGKEIKFLLHFVKESKQDESGMPNNRFLAERTGGTYSTLKVQPAELEDSGVYFCASSHRTSGTYNEQFFGPGTRLTVL.

The V gene is TRBV28, the J gene TRBJ1-1; 7 nucleotides align to TRBD1. Trimming removed 4 bases from V and 0 bases from J; junction bases left unmatched: 8. The V gene's germline CDR1 is MDHEN and CDR2 SYDVKM. The CDR3 has 16 residues. CDR3 nucleotide sequence: TGTGCCAGCAGTTACCCGTGGGACAGTCTGAACACTGAAGCTTTCTTT. It specifies CASSYPWDSLNTEAFF.

V is TRBV20-1 and J is TRBJ2-1, with 11 bases aligning to TRBD2. The CDR3 contains 16 residues. Germline CDR1 DFQATT, CDR2 SNEGSKA (reference sequence). V shed 3 bases, J shed 6 bases, and the junction held 10 bases outside the gene matches. In DNA form, the CDR3 reads TGCAGTGCTAGTCCCTGGGGTAGCGGGAGGGCCAATGAGCAGTTCTTC. Its protein product is CSASPWGSGRANEQFF.

The chain employs TRBV20-1 and TRBJ2-1; 9 bases map to TRBD2. Per the germline V gene, CDR1 is DFQATT and CDR2 is SNEGSKA (reference sequence). With V trimmed by 5 bases and J by 0 bases, 8 bases remained unmatched. CDR3 length: 16 amino acids. DNA for the CDR3: TGCAGTGCTCCATCAAGTAGCGGGAGCTCCTACAATGAGCAGTTCTTC. This gives the protein CSAPSSSGSSYNEQFF.